The 9 T cell receptor beta chains given below trace back to one sample, sequenced in a study of graft-versus-host responses after intestinal transplantation. Assay: immunoSEQ multiplex PCR; the TCRdb copy retains only in-frame clones and omits some. This sample carries tens of thousands of clones, approximately 94% of them seen once, and the ten largest clones take around 0.53%. What these receptors recognize is not known. Sequences were derived from unstimulated CD8+ T cells sorted from spleen or lymph node cells, sampled before intestinal transplant. These receptors were taken from a human donor who received an intestinal transplant.

CDR3 in amino acids: CASAGDTSYEQYF. CDR3 sequence (DNA): TGTGCCAGCGCCGGGGACACGTCCTACGAGCAGTACTTC. V usage is TRBV14 and J usage is TRBJ2-7, with D maybe TRBD1 (6 bases). The length of the CDR3 is 13 residues. V gave up 8 bases and J gave up 1 base, with 12 bases separating them. Germline-derived CDR1 and CDR2 are SGHDN and FVKESK.

The chain is built from TRBV6-5 and TRBJ1-1, with 8 bases fitting TRBD1. The V segment lost 6 bases and the J segment 0 bases; nucleotides outside the gene matches: 3. There are 14 residues in the CDR3. The V gene's germline CDR1 is MNHEY and CDR2 SVGAGI. The CDR3 region has the DNA TGTGCCAGCAGCGCAGGGGGCATGAACACTGAAGCTTTCTTT. Translation gives CASSAGGMNTEAFF.

This sequence joins TRBV2 and TRBJ1-2; D gene uncertain. CDR3 length: 12 amino acids. With 4 bases removed from V and 2 bases from J, the gap between germline ends came to 5 bases. CDR1 is SNHLY, CDR2 FYNNEI, per germline. CDR3 sequence reads: CASSGQNYGYTF. The CDR3, as DNA: TGTGCCAGCAGTGGGCAGAACTATGGCTACACCTTC.

The J gene is TRBJ1-2, the V gene TRBV30; 7 positions match TRBD1. Germline CDR1 GTSNPN, CDR2 SVGIG (reference sequence). The CDR3 extends over 13 amino acids. With 4 bases clipped from V and 4 bases from J, the junction kept 6 bases outside the gene matches. The CDR3 DNA follows: TGTGCCTGGATGGCAGGGGGAAGCTATGGCTACACCTTC. This translates into CAWMAGGSYGYTF.

V usage is TRBV2 and J usage is TRBJ2-6; 8 positions agree with TRBD1. V dropped 7 bases and J dropped 1; count of bases not matched to a gene: 6. Per germline, CDR1 SNHLY and CDR2 FYNNEI. The CDR3 extends over 16 amino acids. CDR3 DNA: TGTGCCAGCAAGGGGACAGGCTCATCTGGGGCCAACGTCCTGACTTTC. This sequence encodes CASKGTGSSGANVLTF. Filled out from reference TRBV2 and TRBJ2-6, the complete variable domain reads EPEVTQTPSHQVTQMGQEVILRCVPISNHLYFYWYRQILGQKVEFLVSFYNNEISEKSEIFDDQFSVERPDGSNFTLKIRSTKLEDSAMYFCASKGTGSSGANVLTFGAGSRLTVL.

V usage is TRBV29-1 and J usage is TRBJ2-2; D may correspond to TRBD1 or TRBD2 (5 bases each). The CDR3 length is 15 residues. The V gene lost 3 bases and the J gene lost 2 bases, with 13 bases spanning the gap. The germline gives CDR1 SQVTM, CDR2 ANQGSEA. The CDR3 DNA follows: TGCAGCGTTGATGGGACCGGGGCCAACACCGGGGAGCTGTTTTTT. Its protein product is CSVDGTGANTGELFF.

V is TRBV7-2 and J is TRBJ2-7; 7 nucleotides agree with TRBD2. There are 14 residues in the CDR3. Germline-derived CDR1 and CDR2 are SGHTA and FQGNSA. J was trimmed by 3 bases and V by 6 bases; bases with no gene match: 8. The CDR3 DNA follows: TGTGCCAGCAGGAATTATGGCGGGGGCTACGAGCAGTACTTC. Protein product: CASRNYGGGYEQYF.

V gene TRBV7-8 combines with J gene TRBJ2-2, with TRBD2 matching over 8 bases. Looked up from germline, CDR1 is SGHVS and CDR2 is FQNEAQ. CDR3 length: 16 amino acids. The ends lost 3 bases at V and 4 bases at J; junction bases unmatched: 7. CDR3 sequence reads: CASSLRAGGSTGELFF. The DNA for the CDR3 is TGTGCCAGCAGCTTGAGGGCGGGAGGATCCACCGGGGAGCTGTTTTTT.

The chain combines TRBV9 with TRBJ2-5; no clear D gene. The CDR3 is made up of 13 amino acids. V lost 0 bases and J 3 bases, leaving 6 bases between the germline ends. Germline-derived CDR1 and CDR2 are SGDLS and YYNGEE. CDR3 amino acids: CASSVAEKETQYF. The CDR3 nucleotides read TGTGCCAGCAGCGTAGCAGAAAAAGAGACCCAGTACTTC.